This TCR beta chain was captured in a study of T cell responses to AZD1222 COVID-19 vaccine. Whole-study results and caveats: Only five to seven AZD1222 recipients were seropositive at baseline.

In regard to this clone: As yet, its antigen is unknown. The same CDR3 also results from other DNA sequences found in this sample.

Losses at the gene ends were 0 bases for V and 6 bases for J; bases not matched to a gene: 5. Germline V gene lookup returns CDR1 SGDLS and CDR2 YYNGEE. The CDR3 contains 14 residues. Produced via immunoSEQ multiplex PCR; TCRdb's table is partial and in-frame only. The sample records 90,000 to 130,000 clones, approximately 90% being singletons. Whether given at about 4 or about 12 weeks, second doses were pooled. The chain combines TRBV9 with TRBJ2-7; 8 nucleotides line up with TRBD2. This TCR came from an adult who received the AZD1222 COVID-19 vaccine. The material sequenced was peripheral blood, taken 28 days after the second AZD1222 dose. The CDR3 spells CASSVGGTSGEQYF. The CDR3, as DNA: TGTGCCAGCAGCGTAGGAGGGACTAGTGGCGAGCAGTACTTC.